Listed here are 32 T cell receptor beta chains from one sample, sequenced in a study of OX40 agonist ivuxolimab in advanced cancers. Only in-frame clones appear in the TCRdb table, and some are missing; sequencing was by immunoSEQ multiplex PCR. The sample holds around 63,000 clones; over 75% are singletons and the top ten take approximately 0.25%. Source: CD4+ or CD8+ T cells sorted from blood, taken in a trial of the OX40 agonist ivuxolimab. The receptors shown here come from an adult with an advanced solid tumor such as melanoma, head and neck, liver or kidney cancer.

V and J are TRBV7-8 and TRBJ2-1, with 9 bases aligning to TRBD2. Germline lookup yields CDR1 SGHVS and CDR2 FQNEAQ. The length of the CDR3 is 15 residues. Trimming cost V 5 bases and J 10 bases; bases outside gene matches: 12. The CDR3 spells CASSLAGTSLGEQFF. The CDR3 region has the DNA TGTGCCAGCAGCCTCGCCGGGACTAGCTTAGGAGAGCAGTTCTTC.

The rearrangement uses TRBV28 and TRBJ2-3; 16 bases are a match to TRBD2. There are 17 residues in the CDR3. Trimming removed 6 bases from V and 0 bases from J; junction bases left unmatched: 3. The germline gives CDR1 MDHEN, CDR2 SYDVKM. The CDR3 nucleotides read TGTGCCAGCAGGGGACTAGCGGGAGGGCCGAGCACAGATACGCAGTATTTT. Translation: CASRGLAGGPSTDTQYF.

This sequence joins TRBV5-6 and TRBJ2-7; 12 positions agree with TRBD2. From germline, CDR1 is SGHDT and CDR2 YYEEEE. CDR3 length equals 13 residues. Trimming removed 9 bases from V and 3 bases from J; junction bases left unmatched: 4. This CDR3 reads CATWTSGIYEQYF. CDR3 nucleotide sequence: TGTGCCACATGGACTAGCGGGATCTACGAGCAGTACTTC.

The rearrangement links TRBV7-9 to TRBJ1-2; no firm D call. The CDR3 loop spans 15 amino acids. Germline loops: CDR1 SEHNR, CDR2 FQNEAQ (reference sequence). The V end lost 2 bases, the J end lost 2 bases, and 12 bases lay between the germline ends. The CDR3 DNA sequence: TGTGCCAGCAGCTTAAGCGGAATCGGGAACTATGGCTACACCTTC. It codes for CASSLSGIGNYGYTF.

The genes are TRBV9 and TRBJ1-3; D gene ambiguous. V lost 4 bases, J lost 4 bases, and 15 bases lay in between. Germline CDR1 SGDLS, CDR2 YYNGEE. This CDR3 region has 15 residues. CDR3 DNA: TGTGCCAGCAGCACCAACGACGGTTACGGAAACACCATATATTTT. It encodes CASSTNDGYGNTIYF.

This clone was detected a few times. This chain links TRBV28 with TRBJ1-1, with TRBD1 as a possible D gene (5 bases). Between the trimmed V and J ends, which lost 10 bases and 3 bases, there was a span of 21 bases. There are 15 residues in the CDR3. The germline CDR1 and CDR2 sequences are MDHEN and SYDVKM. The CDR3 loop reads CATREEGGPHTEAFF. The CDR3 nucleotides read TGTGCCACCAGGGAGGAAGGTGGGCCACACACTGAAGCTTTCTTT.

As DNA, the CDR3 is TGTGCCAGCAGTCCCCCCTCACGCACAGATACGCAGTATTTT. This encodes CASSPPSRTDTQYF. This chain connects TRBV27 to TRBJ2-3; no definite D call. Trimming took off 5 bases at V and 1 base at J, with 10 bases between the two ends. The CDR3 is 14 amino acids. Germline V gene lookup returns CDR1 MNHEY and CDR2 SMNVEV (reference sequence).

The chain links TRBV7-2 to TRBJ2-7; D is perhaps TRBD2 (5 bases). CDR3 length equals 15 residues. Germline V gene sequence: CDR1 SGHTA, CDR2 FQGNSA. Trimming took off 1 base at V and 3 bases at J, with 13 bases between the two ends. CDR3 protein: CASSLDRGRLYEQYF. The CDR3 DNA reads TGTGCCAGCAGCTTAGATCGAGGGAGACTCTACGAGCAGTACTTC.

This clone has just one count. This chain uses TRBV5-1 with TRBJ2-3, with no clear D. The CDR3 is made up of 15 amino acids. Trimming removed 8 bases at V and 3 bases at J, with 19 bases between. CDR1 and CDR2 from the germline V gene are SGHRS and YFSETQ. CDR3 in DNA: TGCGCCAGTCAGGTATCGGACCGCCCAACAGATACGCAGTATTTT. It is translated as CASQVSDRPTDTQYF.

The chain is built from TRBV11-3 and TRBJ1-2, with a tentative D call TRBD1 (5 bases). V shed 2 bases and J shed 7 bases, with 11 bases lying between them. Germline assignment: CDR1 SGHNT and CDR2 YENEEA. The CDR3 length is 13 residues. This chain's CDR3 is CASSLRGGAGYTF. Written as DNA, the CDR3 is TGTGCCAGCAGCTTAAGGGGAGGAGCTGGCTACACCTTC.

This clone was picked up one time. The V call is TRBV6-6, the J call TRBJ1-5; D unclear. The CDR3 sequence is 13 residues long. With 7 bases removed from V and 1 base from J, the gap between germline ends came to 8 bases. Per the germline V gene, CDR1 is MNHNY and CDR2 is SVGAGI (reference sequence). DNA of the CDR3: TGTGCCAGCACGATCACCAGCAATCAGCCCCAGCATTTT. Its translation: CASTITSNQPQHF.

The chain has TRBV4-1 and TRBJ1-2; unclear D gene. The V end lost 0 bases, the J end lost 2 bases, and 10 bases lay between the germline ends. Germline V lookup: CDR1 MGHRA, CDR2 YSYEKL. The CDR3 has 15 amino acids. CDR3 nucleotides: TGCGCCAGCAGCCAAGATTGGGGTGGAAACTATGGCTACACCTTC. Amino acids: CASSQDWGGNYGYTF.

The chain recombines TRBV14 with TRBJ1-5, with unresolved D. This CDR3 is 13 amino acids long. V lost 5 bases and J lost 5, with 10 bases in between. Per the germline V gene, CDR1 is SGHDN and CDR2 is FVKESK. CDR3 residues: CASSYTADQPQHF. The CDR3 region has the DNA TGTGCCAGCAGCTACACGGCAGATCAGCCCCAGCATTTT.

The CDR3: CASSPGQGVGEQYF. The CDR3 DNA reads TGTGCCAGCAGCCCCGGACAGGGGGTAGGCGAGCAGTACTTC. V and J are TRBV7-9 and TRBJ2-7; 10 bases are a match to TRBD1. The junction had 7 bases not matched to a gene; V was cut back by 5 bases and J by 6 bases. The CDR3 is made up of 14 amino acids. CDR1 SEHNR and CDR2 FQNEAQ come from the germline V gene (reference sequence).

This clone occurred once. V is TRBV18 and J is TRBJ2-7; D remains unclear. V was shortened by 1 base and J by 0 bases, with 7 bases between the two germline ends. The germline CDR1 and CDR2 sequences are KGHSH and LQKENI. The CDR3 covers 14 residues. The CDR3 sequence: CASSPQPPSYEQYF. The CDR3 DNA reads TGTGCCAGCTCACCACAGCCACCCTCCTACGAGCAGTACTTC.

The V and J genes are TRBV2 and TRBJ2-3; D may be TRBD2 (5 bases). Germline CDR1 and CDR2: SNHLY and FYNNEI. Trimming cost V 10 bases and J 0 bases, with 23 bases left between them. The CDR3 is 17 amino acids. CDR3 nucleotide sequence: TGTGCCATAGACGGCCGCCATAAAGGCGGGAGCACAGATACGCAGTATTTT. Translating it yields CAIDGRHKGGSTDTQYF.

The count of this clone is one. The chain employs TRBV4-2 and TRBJ1-5; D is ambiguous. Germline-derived CDR1 and CDR2 are LGHNA and YNFKEQ. CDR3 length: 16 residues. V lost 0 bases and J lost 4, with 13 bases in between. The CDR3 region is CASSQDRWTGNQPQHF. The CDR3 DNA is TGTGCCAGCAGCCAAGATCGGTGGACGGGGAATCAGCCCCAGCATTTT.

V is TRBV28 and J is TRBJ1-2; D gene ambiguous. This CDR3 has 12 amino acids. Germline V gives CDR1 MDHEN, CDR2 SYDVKM. Trimming stripped 2 bases from V and 5 bases from J, with 6 bases between. DNA of the CDR3: TGTGCCAGCAGTTTAAGGGCGTATGGCTACACCTTC. It yields the protein CASSLRAYGYTF.

The chain employs TRBV10-3 and TRBJ1-3; the D is unclear. There are 14 residues in the CDR3. Germline CDR1 reads ENHRY; CDR2 reads SYGVKD. Deletions cut 4 bases from V and 4 bases from J, with 11 bases between. Here the CDR3 DNA reads TGTGCCATCAGTGGGTCAGGAGCGGGAAACACCATATATTTT. This encodes CAISGSGAGNTIYF.

The gene calls are TRBV18 and TRBJ2-5; possible D gene TRBD2, 5 bases. The CDR3 covers 16 residues. CDR1 and CDR2 from the germline V gene are KGHSH and LQKENI. Trimming removed 6 bases at V and 2 bases at J, with 19 bases between. The CDR3 bases are TGTGCCAGCTCTCCTCGGAGCGGCTACGGGCAAGAGACCCAGTACTTC. Amino acid sequence: CASSPRSGYGQETQYF.

The table lists this clone with a count of one. The chain couples TRBV10-3 to TRBJ2-1; D unclear. Germline CDR1 and CDR2: ENHRY and SYGVKD. Trimming pared 7 bases from V and 12 bases from J, leaving 13 bases between. The CDR3 sequence is 11 residues long. This CDR3 reads CAIIVNLGQFF. CDR3 sequence (DNA): TGTGCCATCATCGTAAACCTGGGGCAGTTCTTC.

This chain uses TRBV2 with TRBJ2-1, with TRBD2 identical over 7 bases. Germline CDR1 is SNHLY and CDR2 is FYNNEI. There are 14 residues in the CDR3. After removal of 4 bases from V and 6 bases from J, the junction contained 6 bases not matched to a gene. The CDR3 DNA is TGTGCCAGCAGTGGGGACTACCTTTTCAATGAGCAGTTCTTC. Protein sequence: CASSGDYLFNEQFF.

The V gene is TRBV19, the J gene TRBJ2-5, with TRBD2 matching over 13 bases. The J call could be wrong; TRBJ2-7 is a better fit for the DNA end. The germline gives CDR1 LNHDA, CDR2 SQIVND (reference sequence). The CDR3 is made up of 15 amino acids. CDR3 sequence (DNA): TGTGCCAGTAGTATCGGACTAGCGGGAGATGCCGAGCAGTACTTC. Protein sequence: CASSIGLAGDAEQYF.

The chain links TRBV6-5 to TRBJ2-7; 9 bases align to TRBD1. CDR1 and CDR2 from the germline V gene are MNHEY and SVGAGI. CDR3 size: 14 residues. J was trimmed by 6 bases and V by 3 bases; bases with no gene match: 6. This CDR3 reads CASSYRTGVREQYF. The CDR3 DNA sequence: TGTGCCAGCAGTTATCGGACAGGGGTTCGCGAGCAGTACTTC.

This rearrangement joins TRBV7-8 to TRBJ2-3; D not certain. This CDR3 region has 15 residues. Germline V gene lookup returns CDR1 SGHVS and CDR2 FQNEAQ. The ends were cut back, 6 bases at V and 3 bases at J, with 16 bases in the middle. The CDR3 DNA is TGTGCCAGCAGGTTGACCGGACGGGCGACAGATACGCAGTATTTT. Amino acids: CASRLTGRATDTQYF. Combining the CDR3 with reference TRBV7-8 and TRBJ2-3 gives the whole variable domain GAGVSQSPRYKVAKRGQDVALRCDPISGHVSLFWYQQALGQGPEFLTYFQNEAQLDKSGLPSDRFFAERPEGSVSTLKIQRTQQEDSAVYLCASRLTGRATDTQYFGPGTRLTVL.

The J gene is TRBJ2-7, the V gene TRBV19, with D tentatively TRBD1 (6 bases). The germline V gene has CDR1 LNHDA and CDR2 SQIVND (reference sequence). V was shortened by 5 bases and J by 5 bases, with 16 bases between the two germline ends. This CDR3 spans 14 amino acids. Written as DNA, the CDR3 is TGTGCCAGTAGTGCCTCGTACAGGGCTAACGAGCAGTACTTC. As protein: CASSASYRANEQYF.

V usage is TRBV13 and J usage is TRBJ2-3, with 14 bases aligning to TRBD2. Trimming at V came to 5 bases and at J to 6 bases, leaving 10 bases not matched to a gene. Germline V gene sequence: CDR1 PRHDT, CDR2 FYEKMQ (reference sequence). The CDR3 runs to 17 residues. Here the CDR3 DNA reads TGTGCCAGCAGCGCACCCCTGGGACTAGCGGGAGAGGATACGCAGTATTTT. Amino acid sequence: CASSAPLGLAGEDTQYF.

V gene TRBV6-5 combines with J gene TRBJ1-2; 9 bases are a match to TRBD1. Germline loops: CDR1 MNHEY, CDR2 SVGAGI. The J segment lost 2 bases and the V segment lost 7 bases, leaving 8 bases of the junction unmatched. CDR3 size: 15 residues. As DNA, the CDR3 is TGTGCCAGCACCGGGACAGGGCAGGGGAACTATGGCTACACCTTC. Protein sequence: CASTGTGQGNYGYTF.

CDR3 bases: TGTGCCAGCAGTTCCTACAGGGGGTTCACAGATACGCAGTATTTT. Its protein product is CASSSYRGFTDTQYF. This chain joins TRBV28 and TRBJ2-3, with 8 nucleotides matching TRBD1. CDR1 is MDHEN and CDR2 is SYDVKM in the germline V gene. The CDR3 is 15 residues long. V was clipped by 4 bases and J by 2 bases; unmatched bases: 5.

The rearrangement uses TRBV5-4 and TRBJ1-1; 9 bases match TRBD1. This CDR3 has 16 residues. Germline assignment: CDR1 SGHNT and CDR2 YYREEE (reference sequence). The trim removed 4 bases at V and 6 bases at J, leaving 13 bases unmatched. CDR3 in DNA: TGTGCCAGCAGCCAAGATCTAGTCGACAGGGGGTCTGAAGCTTTCTTT. It codes for CASSQDLVDRGSEAFF.

This clone is a singleton in its sample. Different DNA sequences within this sample yield the same CDR3. This chain uses TRBV6-6 with TRBJ1-1, with a tentative D call TRBD1 (5 bases). This CDR3 is 13 amino acids long. Trimming cost V 2 bases and J 4 bases, with 8 bases left between them. CDR1 MNHNY and CDR2 SVGAGI come from the germline V gene (reference sequence). CDR3 sequence: CASSYVGGTEAFF. The DNA for the CDR3 is TGTGCCAGCAGTTACGTCGGGGGCACTGAAGCTTTCTTT.

This clone showed up just once. The rearrangement links TRBV7-9 to TRBJ2-5, with TRBD1 matching over 12 bases. The V and J ends lost 5 bases and 5 bases, in that order; junction bases with no gene match: 6. CDR1 and CDR2 (germline): SEHNR, FQNEAQ (reference sequence). This CDR3 is 15 amino acids long. CDR3 region: CASSRTGTGGETQYF. The CDR3 nucleotides read TGTGCCAGCAGCCGAACCGGGACAGGGGGCGAGACCCAGTACTTC.